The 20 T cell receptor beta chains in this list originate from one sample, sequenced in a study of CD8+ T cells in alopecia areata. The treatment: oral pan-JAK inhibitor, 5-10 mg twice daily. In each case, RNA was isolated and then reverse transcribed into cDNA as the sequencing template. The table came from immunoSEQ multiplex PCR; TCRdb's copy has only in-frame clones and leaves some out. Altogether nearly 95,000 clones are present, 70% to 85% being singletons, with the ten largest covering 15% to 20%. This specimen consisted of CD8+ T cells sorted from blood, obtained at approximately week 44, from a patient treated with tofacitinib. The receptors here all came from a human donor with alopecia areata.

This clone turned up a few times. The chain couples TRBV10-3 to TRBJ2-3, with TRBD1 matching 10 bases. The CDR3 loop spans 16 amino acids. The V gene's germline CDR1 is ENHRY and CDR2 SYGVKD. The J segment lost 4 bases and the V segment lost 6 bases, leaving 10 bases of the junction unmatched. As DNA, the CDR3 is TGTGCCATCAGGGGTGCCGGGACAGGGGACCCAGATACGCAGTATTTT. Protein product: CAIRGAGTGDPDTQYF.

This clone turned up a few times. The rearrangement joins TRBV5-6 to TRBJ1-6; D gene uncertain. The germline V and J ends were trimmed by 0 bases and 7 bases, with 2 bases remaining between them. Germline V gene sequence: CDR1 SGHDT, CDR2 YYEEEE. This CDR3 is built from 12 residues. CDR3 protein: CASSLENSPLHF. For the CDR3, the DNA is TGTGCCAGCAGCTTGGAGAATTCACCCCTCCACTTT.

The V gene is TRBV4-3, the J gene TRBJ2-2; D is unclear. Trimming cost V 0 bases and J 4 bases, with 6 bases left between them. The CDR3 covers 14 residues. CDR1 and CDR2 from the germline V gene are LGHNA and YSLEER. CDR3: CASSQDEFTGELFF. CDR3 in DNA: TGCGCCAGCAGCCAAGACGAGTTCACCGGGGAGCTGTTTTTT.

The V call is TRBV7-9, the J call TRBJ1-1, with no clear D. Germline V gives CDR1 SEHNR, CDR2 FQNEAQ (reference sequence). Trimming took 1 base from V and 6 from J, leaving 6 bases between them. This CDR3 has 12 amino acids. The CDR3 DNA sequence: TGTGCCAGCAGCTTAGGGAATTCTGAAGCTTTCTTT. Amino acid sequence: CASSLGNSEAFF.

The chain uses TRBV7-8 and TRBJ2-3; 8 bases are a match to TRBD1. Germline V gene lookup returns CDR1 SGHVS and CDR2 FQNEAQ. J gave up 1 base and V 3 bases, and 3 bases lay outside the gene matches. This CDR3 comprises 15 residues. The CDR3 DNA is TGTGCCAGCAGCTTTGGACAGGGTCGCACAGATACGCAGTATTTT. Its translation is CASSFGQGRTDTQYF.

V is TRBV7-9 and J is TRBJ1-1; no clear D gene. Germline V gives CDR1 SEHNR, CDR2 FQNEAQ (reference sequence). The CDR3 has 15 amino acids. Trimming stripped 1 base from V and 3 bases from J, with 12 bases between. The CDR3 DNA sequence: TGTGCCAGCAGCTTAGAGATCGGTGAAGACACTGAAGCTTTCTTT. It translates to CASSLEIGEDTEAFF. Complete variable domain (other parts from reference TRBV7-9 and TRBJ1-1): DTGVSQNPRHKITKRGQNVTFRCDPISEHNRLYWYRQTLGQGPEFLTYFQNEAQLEKSRLLSDRFSAERPKGSFSTLEIQRTEQGDSAMYLCASSLEIGEDTEAFFGQGTRLTVV.

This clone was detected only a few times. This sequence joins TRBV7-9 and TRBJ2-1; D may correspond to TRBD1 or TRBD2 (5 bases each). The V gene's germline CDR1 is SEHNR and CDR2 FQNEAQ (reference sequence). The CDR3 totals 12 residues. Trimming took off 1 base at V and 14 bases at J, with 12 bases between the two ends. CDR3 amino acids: CASSLVSGGEFF. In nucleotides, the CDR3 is TGTGCCAGCAGCTTAGTTTCTGGGGGTGAGTTCTTC.

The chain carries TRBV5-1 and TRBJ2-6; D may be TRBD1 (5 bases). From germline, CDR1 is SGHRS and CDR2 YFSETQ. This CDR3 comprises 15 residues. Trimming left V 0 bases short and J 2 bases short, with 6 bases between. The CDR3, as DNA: TGCGCCAGCAGCTTGGAGACAGCTGGGGCCAACGTCCTGACTTTC. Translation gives CASSLETAGANVLTF. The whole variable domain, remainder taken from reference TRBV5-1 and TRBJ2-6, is KAGVTQTPRYLIKTRGQQVTLSCSPISGHRSVSWYQQTPGQGLQFLFEYFSETQRNKGNFPGRFSGRQFSNSRSEMNVSTLELGDSALYLCASSLETAGANVLTFGAGSRLTVL.

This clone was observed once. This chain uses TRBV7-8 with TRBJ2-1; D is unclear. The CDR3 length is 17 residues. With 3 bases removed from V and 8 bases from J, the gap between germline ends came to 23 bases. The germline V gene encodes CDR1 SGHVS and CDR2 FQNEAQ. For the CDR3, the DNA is TGTGCCAGCAGCTTCGACCCTTTGGATGACCCCCGGGATGAGCAGTTCTTC. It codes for CASSFDPLDDPRDEQFF.

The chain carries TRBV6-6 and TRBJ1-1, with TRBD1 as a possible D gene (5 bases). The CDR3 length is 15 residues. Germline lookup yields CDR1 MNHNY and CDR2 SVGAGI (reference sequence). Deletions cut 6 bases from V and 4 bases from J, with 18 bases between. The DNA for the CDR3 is TGTGCCAGCAGGCTAGGGGCAAGGGAGGGCACTGAAGCTTTCTTT. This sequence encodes CASRLGAREGTEAFF.

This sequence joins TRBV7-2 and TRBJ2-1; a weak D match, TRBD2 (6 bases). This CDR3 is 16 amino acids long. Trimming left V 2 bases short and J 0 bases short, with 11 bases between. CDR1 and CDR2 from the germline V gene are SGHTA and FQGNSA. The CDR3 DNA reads TGTGCCAGCAGCTTATTGACTAGACCCTCCTACAATGAGCAGTTCTTC. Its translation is CASSLLTRPSYNEQFF.

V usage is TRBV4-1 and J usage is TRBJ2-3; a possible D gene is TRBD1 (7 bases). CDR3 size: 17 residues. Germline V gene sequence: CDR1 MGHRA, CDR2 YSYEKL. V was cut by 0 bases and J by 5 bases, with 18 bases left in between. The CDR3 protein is CASSQDEVARGEDTQYF. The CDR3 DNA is TGCGCCAGCAGCCAAGATGAGGTGGCCAGGGGGGAAGATACGCAGTATTTT.

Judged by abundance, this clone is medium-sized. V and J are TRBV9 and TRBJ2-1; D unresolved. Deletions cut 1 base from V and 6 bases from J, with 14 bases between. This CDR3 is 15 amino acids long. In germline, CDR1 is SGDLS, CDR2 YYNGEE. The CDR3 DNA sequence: TGTGCCAGCAGCGTAACAGCAGAAAAGATCAATGAGCAGTTCTTC. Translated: CASSVTAEKINEQFF.

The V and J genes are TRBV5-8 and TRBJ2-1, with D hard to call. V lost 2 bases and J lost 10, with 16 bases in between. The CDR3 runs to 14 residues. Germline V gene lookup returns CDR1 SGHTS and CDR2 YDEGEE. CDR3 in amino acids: CASSLVPSLGEQFF. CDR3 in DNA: TGTGCCAGCAGCTTAGTCCCGTCTCTAGGGGAGCAGTTCTTC.

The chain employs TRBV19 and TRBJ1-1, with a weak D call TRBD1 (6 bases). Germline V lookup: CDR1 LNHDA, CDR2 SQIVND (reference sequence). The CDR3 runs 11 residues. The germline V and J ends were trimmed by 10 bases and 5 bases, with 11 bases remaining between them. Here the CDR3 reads CATLDRTEAFF. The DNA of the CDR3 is TGTGCCACCCTCGACAGGACTGAAGCTTTCTTT.

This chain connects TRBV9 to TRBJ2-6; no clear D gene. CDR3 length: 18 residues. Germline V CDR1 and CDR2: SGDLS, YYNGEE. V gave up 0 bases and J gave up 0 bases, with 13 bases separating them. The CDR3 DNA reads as TGTGCCAGCAGCGTAGAGGTTGACCCCGTCTCTGGGGCCAACGTCCTGACTTTC. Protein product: CASSVEVDPVSGANVLTF.

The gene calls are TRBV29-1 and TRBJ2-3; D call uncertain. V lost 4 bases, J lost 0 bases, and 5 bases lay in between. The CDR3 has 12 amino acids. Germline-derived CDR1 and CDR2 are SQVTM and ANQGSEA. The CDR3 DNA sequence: TGCAGCGTTGTACGAAGCACAGATACGCAGTATTTT. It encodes CSVVRSTDTQYF.

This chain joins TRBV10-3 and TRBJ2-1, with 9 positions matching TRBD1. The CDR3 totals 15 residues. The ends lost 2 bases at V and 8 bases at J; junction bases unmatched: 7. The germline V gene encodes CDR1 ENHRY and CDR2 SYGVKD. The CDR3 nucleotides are TGTGCCATCAGTGAGCCGGCGACAGGGGGACATGAGCAGTTCTTC. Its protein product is CAISEPATGGHEQFF.

The CDR3 here is CASSAGDTDTQYF. CDR3 sequence (DNA): TGTGCCAGCAGTGCGGGGGATACAGATACGCAGTATTTT. The chain is built from TRBV2 and TRBJ2-3; possible D gene TRBD2, 6 bases. The germline V and J ends were trimmed by 4 bases and 3 bases, with 8 bases remaining between them. This CDR3 is 13 amino acids long. Germline CDR1 SNHLY, CDR2 FYNNEI.

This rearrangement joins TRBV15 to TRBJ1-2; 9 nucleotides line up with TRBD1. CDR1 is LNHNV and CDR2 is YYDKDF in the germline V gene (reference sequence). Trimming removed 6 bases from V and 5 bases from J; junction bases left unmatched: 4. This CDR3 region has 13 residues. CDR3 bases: TGTGCCACCAGGGAACAGGGGGCGTATGGCTACACCTTC. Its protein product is CATREQGAYGYTF.